This TCR beta chain was documented in a study of cytomegalovirus exposure and HLA in healthy donors. PCR involved 60 Vbeta and 13 Jbeta primers. Clones were read by immunoSEQ multiplex PCR, and TCRdb kept only the in-frame ones, dropping some. This sample has about 140,000 clones; just under 85% occur once, and the top ten carry more than 1.5%. The ends lost 1 base at V and 1 base at J; junction bases unmatched: 3. The CDR3 is made up of 16 amino acids. Germline CDR1 is LNHNV and CDR2 is YYDKDF (reference sequence). This clone was recorded only once. Other DNA sequences from this sample encode an identical CDR3 as well.

What was sequenced was PBMCs. This clonotype originated in a woman in her thirties or forties in good health and CMV-seronegative. The V call is TRBV15, the J call TRBJ2-1, with TRBD2 matching over 8 bases. The CDR3 DNA follows: TGTGCCACCAGCAGAGCAAGCGGGAGTTCCTACAATGAGCAGTTCTTC. Translation gives CATSRASGSSYNEQFF.